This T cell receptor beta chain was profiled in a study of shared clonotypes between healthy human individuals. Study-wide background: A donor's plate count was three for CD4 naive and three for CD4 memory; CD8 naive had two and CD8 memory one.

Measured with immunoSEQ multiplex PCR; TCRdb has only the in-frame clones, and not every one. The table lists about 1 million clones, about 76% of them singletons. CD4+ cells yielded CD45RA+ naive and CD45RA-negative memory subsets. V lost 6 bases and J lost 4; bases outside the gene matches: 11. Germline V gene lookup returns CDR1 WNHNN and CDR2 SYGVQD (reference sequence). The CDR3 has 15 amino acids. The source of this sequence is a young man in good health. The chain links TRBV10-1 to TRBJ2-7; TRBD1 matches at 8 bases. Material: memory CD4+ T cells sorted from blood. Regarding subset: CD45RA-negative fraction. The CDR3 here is CASRRSTGDPYEQYF. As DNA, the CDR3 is TGCGCCAGCAGAAGGTCGACAGGGGACCCTTACGAGCAGTACTTC.